This T cell receptor beta chain comes out of a study of blood T cell repertoires in COVID-19. About the study: Acute-phase and convalescent COVID-19 samples originated in the United States, Italy and Spain.

Repertoires were generated with immunoSEQ multiplex PCR, while TCRdb's copy carries only in-frame clones and drops some. The sample comprises hundreds of thousands of clones, 87% of which are singletons, and around 2.1% rests with the top ten. The CDR3 is 15 residues long. Trimming removed 0 bases at V and 4 bases at J, with 10 bases between. Germline CDR1 is SGHRS and CDR2 is YFSETQ. This TCR came from a man aged 18-30 years with active or convalescent COVID-19. The sequenced sample was peripheral blood. The rearrangement links TRBV5-1 to TRBJ1-4; no definite D call. CDR3 region: CASSLVRGGNEKLFF. DNA for the CDR3: TGCGCCAGCAGCTTGGTCCGCGGCGGTAATGAAAAACTGTTTTTT.